The entry that follows covers one TCR beta chain sequence. Positive magnetic bead selection separated CD4+ and CD8+ cells, and flow cytometry confirmed purity. Germline-derived CDR1 and CDR2 are MNHEY and SMNVEV (reference sequence). The V segment lost 6 bases and the J segment 5 bases; nucleotides outside the gene matches: 7. The CDR3 is 17 residues long. This entry comes from a study of somatic mutations in cytotoxic T cells in rheumatoid arthritis. Here immunoSEQ multiplex PCR was the method, and the copy in TCRdb shows in-frame clones only, minus some. The sample comprises some 27,000 clones, roughly 74% of which are singletons, and 9.9% rests with the top ten.

The sequenced material came from CD8+ T cells sorted from blood. This clonotype was obtained from a woman between 18 and 29 years old in good health. This chain connects TRBV27 to TRBJ2-1, with TRBD2 matching 16 bases. The CDR3 bases are TGTGCCAGCAGATTGGGACTAGCGGGAGGGGTGGACAATGAGCAGTTCTTC. Translated, it gives CASRLGLAGGVDNEQFF.